The 30 T cell receptor beta chains below all came from one sample that was sequenced in a study of Graves' ophthalmopathy and Graves' hyperthyroidism. As the template, RNA transcripts were used to amplify TCR beta CDR3 regions. Second-round multiplex PCR followed a first-round RT-PCR using HTBI primers. TCRdb re-derived calls from the multiplex PCR reads in MiXCR, one entry per CDR3 protein. The data hold 650,000 to 800,000 distinct CDR3 sequences, with about two fifths observed a single time. Sequences were obtained from peripheral blood. All receptors come from an adult man with Graves' ophthalmopathy.

The chain recombines TRBV18 with TRBJ1-1; D gene ambiguous. The CDR3 has 15 residues. The V end was cut by 3 bases, the J end by 3 bases, with 14 bases between. Germline lookup yields CDR1 KGHSH and CDR2 LQKENI. The CDR3 here is CASSPSAKGDTEAFF. CDR3 DNA: TGTGCCAGCTCACCTTCCGCGAAGGGAGACACTGAAGCTTTCTTT.

This clonotype was detected many times. The chain employs TRBV20-1 and TRBJ1-1; 7 bases are a match to TRBD1. Germline lookup yields CDR1 DFQATT and CDR2 SNEGSKA (reference sequence). This CDR3 is 11 amino acids long. V lost 3 bases to trimming and J lost 11 bases; unmatched junction nucleotides: 6. CDR3 sequence reads: CSASETGVAFF. CDR3 nucleotides: TGCAGTGCTAGTGAAACAGGGGTGGCTTTCTTT.

Comment on this clonotype: It may be a read error: a sequence one base away is much more abundant. This chain links TRBV10-3 with TRBJ1-2; no reliable D call. This CDR3 comprises 14 residues. The germline gives CDR1 ENHRY, CDR2 SYGVKD. The CDR3 DNA follows: TGTGCCATCAGTGTACTGGGAGGTAACGATGGCTACACCTTC. Its protein is CAISVLGGNDGYTF.

This sequence joins TRBV29-1 and TRBJ2-5; no clear D. CDR3 size: 13 residues. Trimming stripped 5 bases from V and 5 bases from J, with 15 bases between. In germline, CDR1 is SQVTM, CDR2 ANQGSEA. In DNA form, the CDR3 reads TGCAGCGTTACACCGATGCGGCGTGAGACCCAGTACTTC. Protein product: CSVTPMRRETQYF.

At least ten counts were recorded for this clonotype. Germline and junction disagree at one end, which may indicate a read error. This sequence joins TRBV5-1 and TRBJ2-5, with 8 bases matching TRBD2. Germline assignment: CDR1 SGHRS and CDR2 YFSETQ. The CDR3 loop spans 13 amino acids. CDR3 sequence reads: CASSLGGGETQYF. DNA for the CDR3: TGTGCCAGCAGCTTAGGCGGGGGGGAGACCCAGTACTTC.

The CDR3 loop reads CASNRLRFYTEAFF. The CDR3 region has the DNA TGTGCCAGCAACAGGCTCCGGTTCTACACTGAAGCTTTCTTT. This chain connects TRBV10-3 to TRBJ1-1; D may be TRBD1 (5 bases). V was trimmed by 10 bases and J by 3 bases, leaving 18 bases between them. Germline CDR1 ENHRY, CDR2 SYGVKD. CDR3 length: 14 amino acids.

This clonotype has a count of ten or more. The chain carries TRBV5-8 and TRBJ2-5; perhaps TRBD1 as D (5 bases). This CDR3 contains 14 residues. The germline CDR1 and CDR2 sequences are SGHTS and YDEGEE. Trimming took 2 bases from V and 5 from J, leaving 13 bases between them. In DNA, the CDR3 is TGTGCCAGCAGCTTCTCCCAGGGCCGGGAGACCCAGTACTTC. Its protein product is CASSFSQGRETQYF.

Comments on this clonotype: This may arise from a read error, as a much more abundant clone is one base away. The rearrangement uses TRBV20-1 and TRBJ1-3, with D maybe TRBD1 (5 bases). The CDR3 extends over 12 amino acids. Germline loops: CDR1 DFQATT, CDR2 SNEGSKA (reference sequence). The CDR3, as DNA: TGCAGTGCTAGGACAGAGGGAAACACCATACATTTT. Translation: CSARTEGNTIHF.

To note about this clonotype: A much more abundant neighbour one base away suggests this may be a read error. V gene TRBV24-1 combines with J gene TRBJ2-5; 11 bases match TRBD2. Per the germline V gene, CDR1 is KGHDR and CDR2 is SFDVKD. The CDR3 length is 14 residues. CDR3 sequence: CASSLAGGAKTQYF. The CDR3 bases are TGTGCCAGCAGTTTAGCGGGGGGGGCGAAGACCCAGTACTTC.

This clonotype showed up just a few times. The V and J genes are TRBV9 and TRBJ2-2, with 10 bases fitting TRBD1. CDR1 and CDR2 from the germline V gene are SGDLS and YYNGEE. The ends lost 4 bases at V and 2 bases at J; junction bases unmatched: 5. This CDR3 is 16 amino acids long. The CDR3, as DNA: TGTGCCAGCAGCCAACGGGACAGGGGCAACACCGGGGAGCTGTTTTTT. Its protein is CASSQRDRGNTGELFF.

A word on this clonotype: Since a much larger clone is just one base distant, this may be a read error. Since no conserved phenylalanine or tryptophan closes the CDR3, a read error is the likely cause. V and J are TRBV9 and TRBJ2-7; no clear D gene. Germline loops: CDR1 SGDLS, CDR2 YYNGEE. The CDR3 contains 14 residues. Trimming left V 4 bases short and J 2 bases short, with 13 bases between. The CDR3, as DNA: TGTGCCAGCAGCCCATATGGCCGGACCTACGAGCAGTACTGC. This encodes CASSPYGRTYEQYC.

Remarks on this clonotype: This may be a read error, as it is one base from a much larger clone. The chain carries TRBV20-1 and TRBJ1-1; 7 nucleotides match TRBD1. This CDR3 is built from 15 residues. Per the germline V gene, CDR1 is DFQATT and CDR2 is SNEGSKA (reference sequence). With 8 bases clipped from V and 3 bases from J, the junction kept 15 bases outside the gene matches. The CDR3: CSTRGGRGLDTEAFF. CDR3 DNA sequence: TGCAGTACGAGAGGTGGCAGGGGGTTAGACACTGAAGCTTTCTTT.

This clonotype was detected many times. V gene TRBV20-1 combines with J gene TRBJ2-7, with TRBD2 identical over 12 bases. V gave up 1 base and J gave up 5 bases; unmatched junction bases: 6. Germline lookup yields CDR1 DFQATT and CDR2 SNEGSKA (reference sequence). This CDR3 contains 15 residues. Here the CDR3 DNA reads TGCAGTGCTAGAGGACTAGCGGGAGTTACCCACGAGCAGTACTTC. Protein sequence: CSARGLAGVTHEQYF.

The table lists this clonotype with many counts. V is TRBV12-3 or TRBV12-4 and J is TRBJ2-5; 8 bases match TRBD1. There are 14 residues in the CDR3. Losses at the gene ends were 5 bases for V and 5 bases for J; bases not matched to a gene: 7. CDR3 region: CASSRQGAGETQYF. The CDR3 nucleotides read TGTGCCAGCAGTCGTCAGGGGGCGGGGGAGACCCAGTACTTC.

The gene calls are TRBV10-3 and TRBJ1-1, with D hard to call. CDR1 and CDR2 (germline): ENHRY, SYGVKD. This CDR3 is 13 amino acids long. V shed 10 bases and J shed 4 bases, with 16 bases lying between them. This chain's CDR3 is CASPPGTGTEAFF. The CDR3 DNA reads TGTGCCAGCCCTCCAGGAACGGGCACTGAAGCTTTCTTT.

The V call is TRBV11-2, the J call TRBJ2-2, with D hard to call. Trimming cost V 2 bases and J 5 bases, with 12 bases left between them. CDR1 SGHAT and CDR2 FQNNGV come from the germline V gene. The CDR3 consists of 15 residues. The CDR3: CASSLFVGSTGELFF. CDR3 in DNA: TGTGCCAGCAGCTTATTTGTTGGAAGTACCGGGGAGCTGTTTTTT.

The V call is TRBV6-5, the J call TRBJ1-5; D is possibly TRBD1 (5 bases). Trimming stripped 3 bases from V and 4 bases from J, with 16 bases between. The CDR3 contains 16 residues. Germline CDR1 reads MNHEY; CDR2 reads SVGAGI. CDR3 bases: TGTGCCAGCAGTTATATCTTAGGGGCGAGGAATCAGCCCCAGCATTTT. Its protein is CASSYILGARNQPQHF.

This clonotype occurred many times. The chain recombines TRBV9 with TRBJ1-1; possible D gene TRBD1, 5 bases. Per germline, CDR1 SGDLS and CDR2 YYNGEE. This CDR3 region has 15 residues. V was cut by 3 bases and J by 1 base, with 13 bases left in between. The CDR3 bases are TGTGCCAGCAGCGGGGGGTCTGAACCGAACACTGAAGCTTTCTTT. It specifies CASSGGSEPNTEAFF. The full variable domain, in which reference TRBV9 and TRBJ1-1 provide the parts outside the CDR3, is DSGVTQTPKHLITATGQRVTLRCSPRSGDLSVYWYQQSLDQGLQFLIQYYNGEERAKGNILERFSAQQFPDLHSELNLSSLELGDSALYFCASSGGSEPNTEAFFGQGTRLTVV.

At least ten counts were recorded for this clonotype. The V call is TRBV4-1, the J call TRBJ2-5; TRBD2 matches 9 bases. Germline values: CDR1 MGHRA, CDR2 YSYEKL. The V gene end was trimmed by 4 bases and the J gene end by 5 bases; junction bases not matched to a gene: 14. This CDR3 has 17 residues. The CDR3 nucleotides are TGCGCCAGCAGCCCAGGGGATCTCGCGGGAGGGCCGGAGACCCAGTACTTC. Encoded protein: CASSPGDLAGGPETQYF.

The chain employs TRBV25-1 and TRBJ1-5; 7 bases match TRBD1. The V and J ends lost 0 bases and 12 bases, in that order; junction bases with no gene match: 5. The CDR3 is 13 residues long. The V gene's germline CDR1 is MGHDK and CDR2 SYGVNS. The CDR3 sequence: CASSEYGTVLQHF. CDR3 bases: TGTGCCAGCAGTGAATACGGGACAGTCCTCCAGCATTTT.

The V and J genes are TRBV10-3 and TRBJ1-1; 8 bases line up with TRBD1. The V gene's germline CDR1 is ENHRY and CDR2 SYGVKD. This CDR3 is 15 amino acids long. The V gene end was trimmed by 6 bases and the J gene end by 1 base; junction bases not matched to a gene: 7. CDR3 nucleotide sequence: TGTGCCATCAGGGACCCGACAGGGGCGAACACTGAAGCTTTCTTT. The encoded protein is CAIRDPTGANTEAFF.

Note on this clonotype: A read error may be the cause here, since a much bigger clone is one base away. The chain has TRBV29-1 and TRBJ2-7; D gene uncertain. CDR1 and CDR2 (germline): SQVTM, ANQGSEA. Trimming cost V 1 base and J 2 bases, with 6 bases left between them. The CDR3 consists of 12 residues. The chain's CDR3 is CSVEGSTYEQYF. The DNA of the CDR3 is TGCAGCGTTGAAGGGTCAACCTACGAGCAGTACTTC.

This clonotype was observed many times. The gene calls are TRBV12-3 or TRBV12-4 and TRBJ2-5, with 7 bases identical to TRBD1. The CDR3 is made up of 14 amino acids. V lost 6 bases and J lost 4; bases outside the gene matches: 8. The CDR3 loop is CASSQWTGPETQYF. The CDR3 DNA follows: TGTGCCAGCAGCCAATGGACAGGCCCAGAGACCCAGTACTTC.

This clonotype has only a few counts. CDR3 DNA sequence: TGTGCCAGCAGTTTAGCGATGGGGACAGTCTCCTCTGGAAACACCATATATTTT. Protein product: CASSLAMGTVSSGNTIYF. The rearrangement uses TRBV12-3 or TRBV12-4 and TRBJ1-3; the match to TRBD1 covers 7 bases. The CDR3 has 18 residues. Trimming took 0 bases from V and 0 from J; bases not matched to a gene: 8.

This clonotype was found many times. The gene calls are TRBV19 and TRBJ1-6; TRBD1 aligns across 7 bases. Germline CDR1 reads LNHDA; CDR2 reads SQIVND (reference sequence). The CDR3 runs 17 residues. The V and J ends lost 4 bases and 3 bases, in that order; junction bases with no gene match: 9. The CDR3 sequence is CASSRHRGANYNSPLHF. The CDR3 bases are TGTGCCAGTAGTAGACACAGGGGCGCAAACTATAATTCACCCCTCCACTTT. Drawing the rest from reference TRBV19 and TRBJ1-6, the complete variable domain is DGGITQSPKYLFRKEGQNVTLSCEQNLNHDAMYWYRQDPGQGLRLIYYSQIVNDFQKGDIAEGYSVSREKKESFPLTVTSAQKNPTAFYLCASSRHRGANYNSPLHFGNGTRLTVT.

V usage is TRBV5-1 and J usage is TRBJ1-2, with D perhaps matching TRBD1 (5 bases). The germline V and J ends were trimmed by 0 bases and 4 bases, with 10 bases remaining between them. The CDR3 runs to 14 residues. The V gene's germline CDR1 is SGHRS and CDR2 YFSETQ. The CDR3 DNA follows: TGCGCCAGCAGCTTGGGGGACCCCAGCTATGGCTACACCTTC. It specifies CASSLGDPSYGYTF.

This clonotype was found many times. This chain connects TRBV5-1 to TRBJ1-2; the D is unclear. The germline CDR1 and CDR2 sequences are SGHRS and YFSETQ. This CDR3 has 14 residues. V was cut by 2 bases and J by 0 bases, with 8 bases left in between. The CDR3, as DNA: TGCGCCAGCAGCTTTGCCGAAGCTAACTATGGCTACACCTTC. Its protein is CASSFAEANYGYTF.

This clonotype was observed once. A much larger clone is a single base away; this may be a read error. CDR3 bases: TGTGCCGGCAGTGAAAGGTCGGGGGCTGGGGCCAACGTCCTGACTTTC. This encodes CAGSERSGAGANVLTF. The chain carries TRBV6-4 and TRBJ2-6, with D tentatively TRBD2 (6 bases). Germline V gene lookup returns CDR1 MRHNA and CDR2 SNTAGT. The CDR3 covers 16 residues.

This clonotype has just one count. V is TRBV7-2 and J is TRBJ2-3, with D tentatively TRBD2 (5 bases). The length of the CDR3 is 15 residues. Germline V CDR1 and CDR2: SGHTA, FQGNSA. Trimming cost V 5 bases and J 0 bases, with 12 bases left between them. The CDR3, as DNA: TGTGCCAGCAGCACACTAGTTTCTAGCACAGATACGCAGTATTTT. It specifies CASSTLVSSTDTQYF.

As for this clonotype: A much larger clone differs by one base, so this may be a read error. This rearrangement joins TRBV10-3 to TRBJ1-5; D might be TRBD1 (5 bases). In germline, CDR1 is ENHRY, CDR2 SYGVKD. This CDR3 spans 14 amino acids. The ends were cut back, 10 bases at V and 5 bases at J, with 18 bases in the middle. CDR3 loop: CASRFGTVDQPQHF. The CDR3 nucleotides read TGTGCCAGCAGATTCGGGACGGTTGATCAGCCCCAGCATTTT.